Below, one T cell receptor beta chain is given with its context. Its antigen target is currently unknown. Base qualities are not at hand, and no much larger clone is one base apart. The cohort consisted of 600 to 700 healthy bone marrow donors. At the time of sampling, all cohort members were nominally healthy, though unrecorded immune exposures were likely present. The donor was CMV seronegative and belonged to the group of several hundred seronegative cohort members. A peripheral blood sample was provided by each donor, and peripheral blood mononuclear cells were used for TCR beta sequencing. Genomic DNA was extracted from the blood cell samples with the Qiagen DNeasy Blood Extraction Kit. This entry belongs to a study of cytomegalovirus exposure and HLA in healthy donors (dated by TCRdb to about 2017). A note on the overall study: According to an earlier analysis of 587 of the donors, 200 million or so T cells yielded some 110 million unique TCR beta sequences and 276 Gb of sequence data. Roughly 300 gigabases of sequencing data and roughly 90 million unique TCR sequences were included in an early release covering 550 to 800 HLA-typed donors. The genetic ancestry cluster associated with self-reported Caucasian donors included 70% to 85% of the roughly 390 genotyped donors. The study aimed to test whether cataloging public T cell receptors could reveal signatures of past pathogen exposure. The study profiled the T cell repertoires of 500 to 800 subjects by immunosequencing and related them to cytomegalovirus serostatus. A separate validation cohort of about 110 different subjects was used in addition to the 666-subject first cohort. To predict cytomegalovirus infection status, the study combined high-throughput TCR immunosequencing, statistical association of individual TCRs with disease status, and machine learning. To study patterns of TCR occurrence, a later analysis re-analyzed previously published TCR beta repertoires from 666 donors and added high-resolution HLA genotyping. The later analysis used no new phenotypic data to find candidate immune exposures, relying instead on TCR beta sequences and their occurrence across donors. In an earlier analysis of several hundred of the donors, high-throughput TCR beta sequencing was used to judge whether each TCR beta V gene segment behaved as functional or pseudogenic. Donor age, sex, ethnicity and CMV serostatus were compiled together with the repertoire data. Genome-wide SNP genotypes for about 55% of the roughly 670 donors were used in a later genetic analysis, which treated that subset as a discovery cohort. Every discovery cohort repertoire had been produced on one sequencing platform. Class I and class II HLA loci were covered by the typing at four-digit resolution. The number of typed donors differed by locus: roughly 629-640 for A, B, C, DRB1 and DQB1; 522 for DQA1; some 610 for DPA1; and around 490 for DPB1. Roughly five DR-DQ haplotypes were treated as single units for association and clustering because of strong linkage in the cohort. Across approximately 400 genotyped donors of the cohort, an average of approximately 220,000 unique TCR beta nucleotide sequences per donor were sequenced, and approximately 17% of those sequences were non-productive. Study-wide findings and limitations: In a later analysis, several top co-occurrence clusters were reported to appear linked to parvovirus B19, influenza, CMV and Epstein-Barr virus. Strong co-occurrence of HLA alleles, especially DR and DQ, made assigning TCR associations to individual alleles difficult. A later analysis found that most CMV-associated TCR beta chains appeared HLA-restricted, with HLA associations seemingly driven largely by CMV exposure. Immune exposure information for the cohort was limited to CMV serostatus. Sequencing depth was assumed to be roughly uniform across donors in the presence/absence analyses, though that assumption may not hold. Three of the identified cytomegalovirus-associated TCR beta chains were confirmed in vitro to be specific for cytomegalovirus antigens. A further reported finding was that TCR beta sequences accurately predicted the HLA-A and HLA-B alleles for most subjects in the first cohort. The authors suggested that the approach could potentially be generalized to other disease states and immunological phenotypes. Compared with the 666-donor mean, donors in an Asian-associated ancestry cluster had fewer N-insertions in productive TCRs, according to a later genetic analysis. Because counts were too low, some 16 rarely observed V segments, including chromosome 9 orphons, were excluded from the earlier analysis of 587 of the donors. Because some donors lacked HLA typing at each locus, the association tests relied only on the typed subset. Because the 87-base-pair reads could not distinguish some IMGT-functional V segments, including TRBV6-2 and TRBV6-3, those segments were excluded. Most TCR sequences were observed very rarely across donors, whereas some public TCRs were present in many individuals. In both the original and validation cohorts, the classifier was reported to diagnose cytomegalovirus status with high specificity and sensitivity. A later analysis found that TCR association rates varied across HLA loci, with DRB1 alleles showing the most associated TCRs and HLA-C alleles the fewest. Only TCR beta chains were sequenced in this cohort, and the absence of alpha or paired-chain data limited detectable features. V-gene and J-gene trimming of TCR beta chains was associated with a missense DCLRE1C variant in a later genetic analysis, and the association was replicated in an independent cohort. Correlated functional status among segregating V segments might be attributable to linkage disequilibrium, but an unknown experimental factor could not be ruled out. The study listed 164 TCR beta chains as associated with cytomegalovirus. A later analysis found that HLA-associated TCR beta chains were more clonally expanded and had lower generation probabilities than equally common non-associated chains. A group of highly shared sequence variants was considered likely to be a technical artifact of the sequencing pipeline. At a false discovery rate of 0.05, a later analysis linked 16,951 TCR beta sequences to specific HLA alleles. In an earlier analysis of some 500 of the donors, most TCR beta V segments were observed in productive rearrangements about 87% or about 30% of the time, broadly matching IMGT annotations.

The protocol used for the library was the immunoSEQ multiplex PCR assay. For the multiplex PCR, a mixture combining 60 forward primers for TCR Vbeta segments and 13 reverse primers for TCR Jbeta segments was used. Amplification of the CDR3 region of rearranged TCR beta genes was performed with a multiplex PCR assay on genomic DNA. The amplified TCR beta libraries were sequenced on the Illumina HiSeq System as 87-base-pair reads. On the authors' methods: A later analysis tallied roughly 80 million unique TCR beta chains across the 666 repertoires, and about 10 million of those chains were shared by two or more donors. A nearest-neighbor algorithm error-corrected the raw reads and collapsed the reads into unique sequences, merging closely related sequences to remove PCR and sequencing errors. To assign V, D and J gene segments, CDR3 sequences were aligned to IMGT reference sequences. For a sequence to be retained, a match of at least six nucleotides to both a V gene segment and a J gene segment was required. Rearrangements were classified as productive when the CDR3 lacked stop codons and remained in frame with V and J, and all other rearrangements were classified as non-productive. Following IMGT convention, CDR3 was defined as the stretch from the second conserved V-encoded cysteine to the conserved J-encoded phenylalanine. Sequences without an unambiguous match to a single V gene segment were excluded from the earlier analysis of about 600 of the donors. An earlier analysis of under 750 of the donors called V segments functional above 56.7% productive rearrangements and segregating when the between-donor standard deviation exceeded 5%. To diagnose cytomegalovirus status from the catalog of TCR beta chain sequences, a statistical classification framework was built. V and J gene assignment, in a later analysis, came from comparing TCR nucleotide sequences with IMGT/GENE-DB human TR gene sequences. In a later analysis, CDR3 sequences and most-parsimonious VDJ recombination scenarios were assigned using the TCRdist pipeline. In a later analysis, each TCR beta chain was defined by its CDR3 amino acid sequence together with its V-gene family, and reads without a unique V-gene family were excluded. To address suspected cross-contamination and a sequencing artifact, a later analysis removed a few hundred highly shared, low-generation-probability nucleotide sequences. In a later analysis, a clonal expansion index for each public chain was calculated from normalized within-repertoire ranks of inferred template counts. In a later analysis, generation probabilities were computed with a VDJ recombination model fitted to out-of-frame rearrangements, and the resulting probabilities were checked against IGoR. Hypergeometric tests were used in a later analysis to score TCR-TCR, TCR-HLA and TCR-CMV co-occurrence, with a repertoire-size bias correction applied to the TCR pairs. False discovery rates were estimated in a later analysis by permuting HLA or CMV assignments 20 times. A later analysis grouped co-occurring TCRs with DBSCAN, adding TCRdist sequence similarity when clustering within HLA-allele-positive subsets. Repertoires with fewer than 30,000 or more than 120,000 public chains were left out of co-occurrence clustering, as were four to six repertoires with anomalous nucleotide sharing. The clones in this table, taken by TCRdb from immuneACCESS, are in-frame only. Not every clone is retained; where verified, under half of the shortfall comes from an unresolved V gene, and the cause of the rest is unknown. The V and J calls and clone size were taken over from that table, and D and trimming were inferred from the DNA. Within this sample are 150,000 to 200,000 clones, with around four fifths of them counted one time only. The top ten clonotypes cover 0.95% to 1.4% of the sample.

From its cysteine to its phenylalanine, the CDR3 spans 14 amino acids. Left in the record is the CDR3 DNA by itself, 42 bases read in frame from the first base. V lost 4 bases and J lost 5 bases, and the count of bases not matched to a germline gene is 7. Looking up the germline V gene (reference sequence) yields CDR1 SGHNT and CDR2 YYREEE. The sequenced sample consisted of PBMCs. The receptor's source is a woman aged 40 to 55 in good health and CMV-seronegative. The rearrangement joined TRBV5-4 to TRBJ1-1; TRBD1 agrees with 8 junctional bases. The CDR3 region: CASSLLTGETEAFF. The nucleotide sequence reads TGTGCCAGCAGCCTTTTGACAGGGGAAACTGAAGCTTTCTTT.